Each of the 9 T cell receptor beta chains below was sequenced from the same sample in a study of early T cells in non-severe SARS-CoV-2 infection. TCRdb redid the calling of the 5' RACE reads with MiXCR, one entry per CDR3 protein. The sample carries 50,000 or so distinct CDR3 sequences, approximately 13% recorded once. The specimen sequenced was whole blood. These TCRs come from an adult who was a healthcare worker with PCR-confirmed SARS-CoV-2 infection or an uninfected control (not recorded which).

V is TRBV28 and J is TRBJ2-6; D may be TRBD1 or TRBD2 (5 bases each). Trimming removed 6 bases at V and 0 bases at J, with 9 bases between. The V gene's germline CDR1 is MDHEN and CDR2 SYDVKM. The CDR3 spans 15 residues. This CDR3 is CASSPGSSGANVLTF. In DNA, the CDR3 is TGTGCCAGCAGCCCAGGGAGCTCTGGGGCCAACGTCCTGACTTTC.

This clonotype was recorded a few times. The gene calls are TRBV5-1 and TRBJ1-2; 11 nucleotides match TRBD1. The trim removed 4 bases at V and 6 bases at J, leaving 8 bases unmatched. CDR1 and CDR2 from the germline V gene are SGHRS and YFSETQ. This CDR3 has 15 amino acids. This chain's CDR3 is CASSPGTGGFDGYTF. The CDR3 DNA sequence: TGCGCCAGCAGCCCAGGGACAGGGGGATTTGATGGCTACACCTTC. Full variable domain (missing parts from reference TRBV5-1 and TRBJ1-2): KAGVTQTPRYLIKTRGQQVTLSCSPISGHRSVSWYQQTPGQGLQFLFEYFSETQRNKGNFPGRFSGRQFSNSRSEMNVSTLELGDSALYLCASSPGTGGFDGYTFGSGTRLTVV.

This clonotype was seen only a few times. The J gene is TRBJ1-4, the V gene TRBV5-4; 7 positions agree with TRBD1. The CDR3 is made up of 15 amino acids. The junction had 6 bases not matched to a gene; V was cut back by 4 bases and J by 3 bases. Germline loops: CDR1 SGHNT, CDR2 YYREEE (reference sequence). The CDR3 here is CASSRGGAANEKLFF. Written as DNA, the CDR3 is TGTGCCAGCAGCCGAGGGGGCGCGGCTAATGAAAAACTGTTTTTT.

This clonotype was seen repeatedly, ten times or more. This chain links TRBV12-3 or TRBV12-4 with TRBJ1-3; the D gene is possibly TRBD1 (6 bases). The CDR3 length is 15 residues. V dropped 2 bases and J dropped 3 bases, with 11 bases sitting between them. CDR3 DNA sequence: TGTGCCAGCAGTTTACTTGGGGGCAGTGGAAACACCATATATTTT. Protein product: CASSLLGGSGNTIYF.

The chain links TRBV11-2 to TRBJ2-5; D may be TRBD2 (7 bases). CDR1 SGHAT and CDR2 FQNNGV come from the germline V gene. The CDR3 extends over 14 amino acids. The V and J ends lost 5 bases and 4 bases respectively, with 14 bases between them. Here the CDR3 reads CASSASGTRETQYF. CDR3 sequence (DNA): TGTGCCAGCAGCGCAAGCGGGACACGAGAGACCCAGTACTTC.

The gene calls are TRBV4-1 and TRBJ2-7, with TRBD1 matching 7 bases. Per germline, CDR1 MGHRA and CDR2 YSYEKL. The CDR3 is made up of 15 amino acids. V dropped 2 bases and J dropped 4; count of bases not matched to a gene: 8. CDR3 sequence: CASSQRQGEIYEQYF. The DNA of the CDR3 is TGCGCCAGCAGCCAACGGCAGGGGGAGATTTACGAGCAGTACTTC.

In this sample, this clonotype turned up many times. This chain uses TRBV28 with TRBJ1-2; D call uncertain. The germline gives CDR1 MDHEN, CDR2 SYDVKM. Between the trimmed V and J ends, which lost 2 bases and 6 bases, there was a span of 13 bases. The CDR3 loop spans 14 amino acids. The CDR3 sequence: CASSLVSLGNGYTF. Written as DNA, the CDR3 is TGTGCCAGCAGTTTAGTATCCCTAGGCAATGGCTACACCTTC.

This clonotype has just a few counts. J is TRBJ2-5 and V is TRBV9; D perhaps matches TRBD1 (5 bases). V was cut by 4 bases and J by 0 bases, with 13 bases left in between. CDR1 is SGDLS and CDR2 is YYNGEE in the germline V gene. The CDR3 has 15 residues. The DNA for the CDR3 is TGTGCCAGCAGCCCCCAGGGAAGGTACCAAGAGACCCAGTACTTC. This gives the protein CASSPQGRYQETQYF.

At least ten counts were recorded for this clonotype. V and J are TRBV30 and TRBJ1-5; a possible D gene is TRBD1 (6 bases). CDR3 length: 15 amino acids. The germline V gene has CDR1 GTSNPN and CDR2 SVGIG (reference sequence). V was shortened by 0 bases and J by 3 bases, with 12 bases between the two germline ends. The CDR3 is CAWSVGWGPNQPQHF. CDR3 DNA: TGTGCCTGGAGTGTAGGATGGGGGCCCAATCAGCCCCAGCATTTT.